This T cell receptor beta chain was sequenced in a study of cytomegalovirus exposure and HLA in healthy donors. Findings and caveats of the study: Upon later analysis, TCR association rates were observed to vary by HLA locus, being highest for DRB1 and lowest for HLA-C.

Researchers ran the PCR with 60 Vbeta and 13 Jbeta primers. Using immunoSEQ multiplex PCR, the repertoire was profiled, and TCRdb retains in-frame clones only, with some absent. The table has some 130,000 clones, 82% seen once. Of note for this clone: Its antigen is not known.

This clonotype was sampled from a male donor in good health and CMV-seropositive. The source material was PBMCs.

CDR3 region: CASGLAGLAGVITDTQYF. In DNA form, the CDR3 reads TGTGCTAGTGGTTTAGCGGGACTAGCGGGAGTCATAACAGATACGCAGTATTTT. The chain has TRBV12-5 and TRBJ2-3; 14 positions match TRBD2. The CDR3 runs to 18 residues. Per the germline V gene, CDR1 is LGHNT and CDR2 is FRNRAP. The J segment lost 3 bases and the V segment lost 3 bases, leaving 8 bases of the junction unmatched.